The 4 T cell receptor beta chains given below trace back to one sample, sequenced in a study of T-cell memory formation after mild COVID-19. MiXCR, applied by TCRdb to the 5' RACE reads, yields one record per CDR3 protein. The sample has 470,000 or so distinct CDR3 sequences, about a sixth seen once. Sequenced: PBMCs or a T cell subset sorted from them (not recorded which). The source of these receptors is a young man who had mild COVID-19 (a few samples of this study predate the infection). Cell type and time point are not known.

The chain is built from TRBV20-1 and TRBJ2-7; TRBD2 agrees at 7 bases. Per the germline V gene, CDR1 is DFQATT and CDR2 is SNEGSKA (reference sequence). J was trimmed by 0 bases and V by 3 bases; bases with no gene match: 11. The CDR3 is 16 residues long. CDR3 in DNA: TGCAGTGCTAGCGGCCGAAGCGGGGCGTCCTCCTACGAGCAGTACTTC. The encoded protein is CSASGRSGASSYEQYF.

The CDR3 DNA reads TGTGCCAGCAGTTTAACGGGTAACTACGAGCAGTACGTC. Translated: CASSLTGNYEQYV. J is TRBJ2-7 and V is TRBV28, with no clear D. Trimming removed 2 bases from V and 3 bases from J, with 8 bases in between. From germline, CDR1 is MDHEN and CDR2 SYDVKM. The CDR3 runs 13 residues.

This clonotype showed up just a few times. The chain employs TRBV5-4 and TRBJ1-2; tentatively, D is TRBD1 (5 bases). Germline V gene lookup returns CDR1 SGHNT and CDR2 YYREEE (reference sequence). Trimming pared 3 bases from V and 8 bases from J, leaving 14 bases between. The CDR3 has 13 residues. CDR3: CASSSQQESGYTF. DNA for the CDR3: TGTGCCAGCAGCTCGCAACAGGAGAGCGGCTACACCTTC.

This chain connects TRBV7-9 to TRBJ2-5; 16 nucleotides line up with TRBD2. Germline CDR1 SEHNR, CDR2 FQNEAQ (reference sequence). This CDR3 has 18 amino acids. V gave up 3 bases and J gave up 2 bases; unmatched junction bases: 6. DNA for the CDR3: TGTGCCAGCAGCTTGGTGGGACTAGCGGGGGGGCCTCAAGAGACCCAGTACTTC. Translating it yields CASSLVGLAGGPQETQYF.